This is a list of T cell receptor beta chains from one sample in a study of blood T cells in healthy people across ages. TCRdb reprocessed the 5' RACE reads via MiXCR and lists one record per CDR3 protein. This sample yields 650,000 to 1,000,000 distinct CDR3 sequences, of which around 34% are seen a single time; around 13% belongs to the top ten. The sequencing sample was made of blood. These receptors were collected from a man aged 18 to 30 in good health. The CDR3 runs from the conserved cysteine through the conserved F or W. Each record gives: J gene, CDR3 length, V gene, CDR3 protein.

>TRBJ1-2|12|TRBV2
CASTSRNYGYTF
>TRBJ2-5|14|TRBV10-3
CAISGGGGQETQYF
>NA|15|TRBV5-1
CASSLGRNGGHEQYF
>TRBJ1-1|16|TRBV5-1
CASSLAAQALNTEAFF
>TRBJ1-2|16|TRBV7-9
CASSLHPAGGAYGYTF
>TRBJ1-2|13|TRBV12-3/TRBV12-4
CASSFSGTEGYTF
>TRBJ1-1|13|TRBV7-2
CASSSLGDTEAFF
>TRBJ1-1|16|TRBV27
CASSSTPTGRNTEAFF
>TRBJ2-5|13|TRBV20-1
CSANPPGQETQYF
>TRBJ2-2|17|TRBV7-3
CASSFFPPPKSTGELFF
>TRBJ2-5|16|TRBV5-1
CASSNHRDRGLETQYF
>TRBJ1-5|15|TRBV21-1
CASSKTRGSNQPQHF
>TRBJ2-1|16|TRBV12-3/TRBV12-4
CASSLSGQSSYNEQFF
>TRBJ1-5|16|TRBV6-2/TRBV6-3
CASSYSEGVADQPQHF
>TRBJ1-1|13|TRBV6-6
CAGQDSRNTEAFF
>TRBJ2-3|14|TRBV20-1
CSAAQRGGPDTQYF
>TRBJ2-5|13|TRBV29-1
CSVEFTGVETQYF
>TRBJ2-1|13|TRBV9
CASNLEGAGEWFF
>TRBJ2-5|13|TRBV4-1
CASSHNSYNKQYF
>TRBJ1-4|15|TRBV20-1
CSATHTGAGVEKLFF